The 22 T cell receptor beta chains given below trace back to one sample, sequenced in a study of immune evolution from preneoplasia to lung adenocarcinoma. Profiled with immunoSEQ multiplex PCR; TCRdb holds only in-frame clones, not every one. The table records around 10,000 clones, 80% of them present only once. Material: FFPE minimally invasive lung adenocarcinoma tissue. The receptors shown here come from a person in their 70s with lung adenocarcinoma. Some clones in this sample may be carry-over from other donors' samples.

This clone was detected only once. The chain combines TRBV5-1 with TRBJ2-3, with D maybe TRBD2 (6 bases). V shed 2 bases and J shed 0 bases, with 10 bases lying between them. CDR1 SGHRS and CDR2 YFSETQ come from the germline V gene. This CDR3 has 15 amino acids. In nucleotides, the CDR3 is TGCGCCAGCAGCTTTCTGAGCGGGAGCACAGATACGCAGTATTTT. Protein: CASSFLSGSTDTQYF.

The genes are TRBV18 and TRBJ2-7, with 8 nucleotides matching TRBD1. V was clipped by 3 bases and J by 3 bases; unmatched bases: 7. There are 15 residues in the CDR3. In germline, CDR1 is KGHSH, CDR2 LQKENI. CDR3 protein: CASSPRQGLGYEQYF. As DNA, the CDR3 is TGTGCCAGCTCACCGAGACAGGGGTTGGGCTACGAGCAGTACTTC.

The V and J genes are TRBV4-3 and TRBJ1-1; 7 bases map to TRBD1. Germline V gene sequence: CDR1 LGHNA, CDR2 YSLEER. This CDR3 is built from 14 residues. The V gene end was trimmed by 0 bases and the J gene end by 5 bases; junction bases not matched to a gene: 3. This CDR3 is CASSQEQGLTEAFF. The CDR3 DNA reads TGCGCCAGCAGCCAAGAACAGGGGCTGACTGAAGCTTTCTTT.

The rearrangement links TRBV19 to TRBJ1-5; the match to TRBD1 covers 7 bases. CDR3 length: 16 residues. Unmatched junction bases numbered 9, after V lost 4 bases and J lost 3 bases. Per the germline V gene, CDR1 is LNHDA and CDR2 is SQIVND (reference sequence). Here the CDR3 DNA reads TGTGCCAGTAGTAGAATCGGGACAGCATACAATCAGCCCCAGCATTTT. Translated, it gives CASSRIGTAYNQPQHF.

The chain has TRBV6-1 and TRBJ1-5; tentative D call: TRBD1 (6 bases). V was shortened by 9 bases and J by 7 bases, with 16 bases between the two germline ends. This CDR3 contains 13 residues. Per germline, CDR1 MNHNS and CDR2 SASEGT. The CDR3 region is CASYYREGQPQHF. As DNA, the CDR3 is TGTGCCAGTTACTACAGGGAAGGGCAGCCCCAGCATTTT.

The V and J genes are TRBV27 and TRBJ2-3; D ambiguous. Germline-derived CDR1 and CDR2 are MNHEY and SMNVEV (reference sequence). The CDR3 runs to 13 residues. V shed 3 bases and J shed 1 base, with 5 bases lying between them. CDR3 DNA sequence: TGTGCCAGCAGTTTTCTTGGCACAGATACGCAGTATTTT. It translates to CASSFLGTDTQYF.

V gene TRBV27 combines with J gene TRBJ1-2; 11 positions match TRBD1. The CDR3 sequence is 16 residues long. V trimming: 2 bases; J trimming: 0 bases; junction bases outside the gene matches: 2. Germline CDR1 MNHEY, CDR2 SMNVEV (reference sequence). In nucleotides, the CDR3 is TGTGCCAGCAGTTTAGGGGGACAGGGGGCTAACTATGGCTACACCTTC. This gives the protein CASSLGGQGANYGYTF.

This clone was found a few times. V usage is TRBV11-3 and J usage is TRBJ2-5; TRBD1 aligns across 10 bases. CDR1 and CDR2 (germline): SGHNT, YENEEA. The CDR3 length is 14 residues. The trim removed 5 bases at V and 5 bases at J, leaving 5 bases unmatched. The CDR3: CASSPRDRGETQYF. The CDR3 nucleotides read TGTGCCAGCAGCCCCCGGGACAGGGGTGAGACCCAGTACTTC. Full variable domain (missing parts from reference TRBV11-3 and TRBJ2-5): EAGVVQSPRYKIIEKKQPVAFWCNPISGHNTLYWYLQNLGQGPELLIRYENEEAVDDSQLPKDRFSAERLKGVDSTLKIQPAELGDSAVYLCASSPRDRGETQYFGPGTRLLVL.

J is TRBJ1-1 and V is TRBV15; a possible D gene is TRBD1 (5 bases). The CDR3 runs to 16 residues. Trimming removed 3 bases at V and 1 base at J, with 15 bases between. Germline values: CDR1 LNHNV, CDR2 YYDKDF (reference sequence). In DNA, the CDR3 is TGTGCCACCAGCAGGGGCAGCGGGGCGGCGAACACTGAAGCTTTCTTT. Translated, it gives CATSRGSGAANTEAFF.

This clone was picked up a small number of times. This chain uses TRBV30 with TRBJ1-6; D not certain. In germline, CDR1 is GTSNPN, CDR2 SVGIG (reference sequence). V shed 4 bases and J shed 6 bases, with 10 bases lying between them. The CDR3 has 13 amino acids. DNA of the CDR3: TGTGCCTGGAAGGTGTCGCGTAATTCACCCCTCCACTTT. This codes for CAWKVSRNSPLHF. The full variable domain, rest sourced from reference TRBV30 and TRBJ1-6, is SQTIHQWPATLVQPVGSPLSLECTVEGTSNPNLYWYRQAAGRGLQLLFYSVGIGQISSEVPQNLSASRPQDRQFILSSKKLLLSDSGFYLCAWKVSRNSPLHFGNGTRLTVT.

V and J are TRBV30 and TRBJ1-3, with D perhaps matching TRBD1 (5 bases). Trimming removed 2 bases from V and 0 bases from J, with 11 bases in between. There are 15 residues in the CDR3. Per the germline V gene, CDR1 is GTSNPN and CDR2 is SVGIG (reference sequence). CDR3 loop: CAWSWGGYSGNTIYF. DNA of the CDR3: TGTGCCTGGAGTTGGGGCGGCTACTCTGGAAACACCATATATTTT.

CDR3 loop: CASSLEEVGGDTDTQYF. For the CDR3, the DNA is TGTGCCAGCAGTTTAGAAGAGGTGGGGGGGGACACAGATACGCAGTATTTT. The chain carries TRBV28 and TRBJ2-3; TRBD2 matches 7 bases. Germline CDR1 is MDHEN and CDR2 is SYDVKM. The junction had 10 bases not matched to a gene; V was cut back by 2 bases and J by 2 bases. The CDR3 covers 17 residues. Variable domain in full (rest from reference TRBV28 and TRBJ2-3): DVKVTQSSRYLVKRTGEKVFLECVQDMDHENMFWYRQDPGLGLRLIYFSYDVKMKEKGDIPEGYSVSREKKERFSLILESASTNQTSMYLCASSLEEVGGDTDTQYFGPGTRLTVL.

This sequence joins TRBV4-1 and TRBJ2-1, with TRBD1 matching 8 bases. This CDR3 is built from 16 residues. The V segment lost 3 bases and the J segment 7 bases; nucleotides outside the gene matches: 11. In germline, CDR1 is MGHRA, CDR2 YSYEKL. CDR3 DNA sequence: TGCGCCAGCAGCCACCTATCAGGAGACAGGGGTAATGAGCAGTTCTTC. It encodes CASSHLSGDRGNEQFF.

The chain combines TRBV29-1 with TRBJ2-2, with D perhaps TRBD1 (5 bases). Between the trimmed V and J ends, which lost 7 bases and 1 base, there was a span of 16 bases. The CDR3 covers 15 residues. CDR1 is SQVTM and CDR2 is ANQGSEA in the germline V gene. The CDR3 coding sequence is TGCAGCGCTCTTCCTCAGGGTGGGAACACCGGGGAGCTGTTTTTT. Translated, it gives CSALPQGGNTGELFF.

V is TRBV9 and J is TRBJ1-2, with unresolved D. Trimming removed 3 bases at V and 5 bases at J, with 5 bases between. CDR1 SGDLS and CDR2 YYNGEE come from the germline V gene. This CDR3 has 11 amino acids. The CDR3 spells CASSGEYGYTF. The CDR3 DNA reads TGTGCCAGCAGCGGTGAGTATGGCTACACCTTC.

This clone showed up just a few times. The chain links TRBV10-1 to TRBJ1-1; 8 positions agree with TRBD1. Germline values: CDR1 WNHNN, CDR2 SYGVQD (reference sequence). The junction had 6 bases not matched to a gene; V was cut back by 6 bases and J by 3 bases. CDR3 length: 14 amino acids. In DNA, the CDR3 is TGCGCCAGCAGGGAGGACAGGGAGGACACTGAAGCTTTCTTT. Translating it yields CASREDREDTEAFF.

This chain uses TRBV9 with TRBJ1-5; TRBD1 aligns across 11 bases. The length of the CDR3 is 14 residues. Germline V gives CDR1 SGDLS, CDR2 YYNGEE. The ends lost 2 bases at V and 6 bases at J; junction bases unmatched: 1. The CDR3 DNA reads TGTGCCAGCAGCGTGGGGACAGGGGGTCAGCCCCAGCATTTT. It yields the protein CASSVGTGGQPQHF.

The genes are TRBV2 and TRBJ1-5, with 9 bases identical to TRBD1. Germline CDR1 reads SNHLY; CDR2 reads FYNNEI. The CDR3 contains 15 residues. Unmatched junction bases numbered 8, after V lost 6 bases and J lost 5 bases. In nucleotides, the CDR3 is TGTGCCAGCAGGGCTGACAGGGGGGGATATCAGCCCCAGCATTTT. This gives the protein CASRADRGGYQPQHF.

The rearrangement links TRBV6-4 to TRBJ1-5; D call uncertain. The germline V and J ends were trimmed by 1 base and 7 bases, with 14 bases remaining between them. Germline V gene data show CDR1 as MRHNA and CDR2 as SNTAGT. The CDR3 is made up of 15 amino acids. This CDR3 is CASSDLWRGWQPQHF. The CDR3 DNA reads TGTGCCAGCAGTGACTTGTGGCGGGGATGGCAGCCCCAGCATTTT.

V and J are TRBV30 and TRBJ2-5; no clear D. This CDR3 is built from 12 residues. Germline V gene data show CDR1 as GTSNPN and CDR2 as SVGIG (reference sequence). V was trimmed by 1 base and J by 5 bases, leaving 8 bases between them. CDR3 DNA sequence: TGTGCCTGGAGTGGATGGGGTGAGACCCAGTACTTC. This codes for CAWSGWGETQYF.

This chain links TRBV7-9 with TRBJ1-1; 8 nucleotides match TRBD1. J was trimmed by 8 bases and V by 3 bases; bases with no gene match: 5. Germline V gives CDR1 SEHNR, CDR2 FQNEAQ (reference sequence). This CDR3 has 13 amino acids. The CDR3 sequence is CASSFAGGAEAFF. CDR3 DNA: TGTGCCAGCAGCTTTGCAGGGGGCGCCGAAGCTTTCTTT.

V gene TRBV21-1 combines with J gene TRBJ2-1; the DNA was not used to check the table's D call, TRBD1. TRBV21-1 is reported as a pseudogene. The CDR3 loop spans 17 amino acids. The CDR3, as DNA: TGTGCCAGCAGCACCGGACAGGGGGCGAGCTCCTACAATGAGCAGTTCTTC. Its translation: CASSTGQGASSYNEQFF.